This T cell receptor (beta chain) came from a study of cytomegalovirus exposure and HLA in healthy donors. Study-wide findings and caveats: HLA-A and HLA-B allele assignments for most subjects were reportedly predicted accurately using TCR beta sequences. In a later analysis, CMV-associated beta chains were mostly HLA-associated, it appeared. When a later analysis compared HLA-associated TCR beta chains with equally common others, the HLA-associated chains turned out to be more clonally expanded and to have lower generation probabilities. V- and J-gene trimming in TCR beta was tied to a missense DCLRE1C variant by an analysis performed later.

A multiplex PCR was run with 60 Vbeta primers and 13 Jbeta primers. Assay: immunoSEQ multiplex PCR; the TCRdb copy retains only in-frame clones and omits some. The table includes about 94,000 clones, approximately 78% detected once. This clone was detected only a few times. Antigen specificity is unknown. One end of the junction does not line up with germline, which may come from a read error. This CDR3 is built from 13 residues. CDR1 SQVTM and CDR2 ANQGSEA come from the germline V gene. The chain has TRBV29-1 and TRBJ1-2, with TRBD1 matching over 8 bases. This TCR was sampled from a woman aged 60-75 years in good health and CMV-seronegative. The specimen was PBMCs. CDR3 DNA: TGCAGCGTTGAAGATCGCCAGGGGGCGCTTATTCTGTTC. Its protein is CSVEDRQGALILF.